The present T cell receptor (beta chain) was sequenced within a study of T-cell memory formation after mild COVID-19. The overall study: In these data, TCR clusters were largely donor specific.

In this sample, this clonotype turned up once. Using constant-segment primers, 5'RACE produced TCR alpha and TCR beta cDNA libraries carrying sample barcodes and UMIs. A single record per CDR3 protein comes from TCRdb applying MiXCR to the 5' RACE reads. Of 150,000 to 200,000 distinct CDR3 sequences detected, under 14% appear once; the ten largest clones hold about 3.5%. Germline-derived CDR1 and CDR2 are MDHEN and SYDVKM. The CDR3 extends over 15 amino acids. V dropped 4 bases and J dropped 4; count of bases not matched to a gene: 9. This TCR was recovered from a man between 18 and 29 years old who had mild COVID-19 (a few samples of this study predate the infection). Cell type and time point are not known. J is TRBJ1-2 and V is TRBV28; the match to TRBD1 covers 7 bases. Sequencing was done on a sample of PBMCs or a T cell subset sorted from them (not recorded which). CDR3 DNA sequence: TGTGCCAGCAGTTCGACAGGGTTTATTGGCTATGGCTACACCTTC. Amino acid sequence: CASSSTGFIGYGYTF.